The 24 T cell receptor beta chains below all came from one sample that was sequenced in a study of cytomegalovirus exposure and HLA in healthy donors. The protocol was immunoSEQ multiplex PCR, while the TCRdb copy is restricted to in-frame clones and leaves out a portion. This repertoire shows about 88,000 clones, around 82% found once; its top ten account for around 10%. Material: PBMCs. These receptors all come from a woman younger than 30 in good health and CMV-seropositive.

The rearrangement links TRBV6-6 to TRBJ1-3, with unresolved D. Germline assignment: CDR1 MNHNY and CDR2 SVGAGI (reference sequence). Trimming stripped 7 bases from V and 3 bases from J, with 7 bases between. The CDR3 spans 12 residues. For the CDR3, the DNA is TGTGCCAGCACGGGAAATGGAAACACCATATATTTT. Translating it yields CASTGNGNTIYF.

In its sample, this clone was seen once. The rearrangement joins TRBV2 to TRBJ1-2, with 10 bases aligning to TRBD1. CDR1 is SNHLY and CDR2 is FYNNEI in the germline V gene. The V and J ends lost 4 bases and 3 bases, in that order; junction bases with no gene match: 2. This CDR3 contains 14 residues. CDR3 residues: CASSGQGADYGYTF. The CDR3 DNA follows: TGTGCCAGCAGTGGACAGGGGGCGGACTATGGCTACACCTTC. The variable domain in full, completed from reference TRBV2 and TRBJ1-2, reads EPEVTQTPSHQVTQMGQEVILRCVPISNHLYFYWYRQILGQKVEFLVSFYNNEISEKSEIFDDQFSVERPDGSNFTLKIRSTKLEDSAMYFCASSGQGADYGYTFGSGTRLTVV.

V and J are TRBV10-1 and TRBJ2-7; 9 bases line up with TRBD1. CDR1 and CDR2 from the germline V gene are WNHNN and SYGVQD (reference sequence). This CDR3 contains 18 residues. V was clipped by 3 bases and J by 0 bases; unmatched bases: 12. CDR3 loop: CASSDAKKPGQGSYEQYF. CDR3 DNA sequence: TGCGCCAGCAGTGATGCAAAAAAGCCGGGACAGGGCTCCTACGAGCAGTACTTC.

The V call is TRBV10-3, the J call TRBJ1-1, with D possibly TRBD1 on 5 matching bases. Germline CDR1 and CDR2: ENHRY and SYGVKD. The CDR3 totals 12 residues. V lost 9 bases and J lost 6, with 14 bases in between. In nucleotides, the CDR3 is TGTGCCATTGGACAAACCGACGCTGAAGCTTTCTTT. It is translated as CAIGQTDAEAFF.

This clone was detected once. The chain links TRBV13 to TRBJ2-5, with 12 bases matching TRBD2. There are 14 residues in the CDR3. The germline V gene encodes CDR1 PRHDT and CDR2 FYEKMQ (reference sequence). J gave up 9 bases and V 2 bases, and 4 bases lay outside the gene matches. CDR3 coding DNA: TGTGCCAGCAGCTTACGATCTAGCGGGGGGGCCCAGTACTTC. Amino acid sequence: CASSLRSSGGAQYF.

CDR3 DNA sequence: TGTGCCATCACGGGGATGATTAACGTCGGCTACACCTTC. Protein sequence: CAITGMINVGYTF. V gene TRBV10-3 combines with J gene TRBJ1-2, with D hard to call. V gave up 7 bases and J gave up 8 bases, with 17 bases separating them. The CDR3 has 13 amino acids. The germline gives CDR1 ENHRY, CDR2 SYGVKD.

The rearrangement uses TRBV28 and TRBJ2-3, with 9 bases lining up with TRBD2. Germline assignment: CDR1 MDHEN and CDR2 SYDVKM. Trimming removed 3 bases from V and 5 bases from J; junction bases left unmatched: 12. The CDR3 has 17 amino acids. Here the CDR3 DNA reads TGTGCCAGCAGTTTTTCGGCGGGGGGGCCCCGGGGAGATACGCAGTATTTT. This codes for CASSFSAGGPRGDTQYF.

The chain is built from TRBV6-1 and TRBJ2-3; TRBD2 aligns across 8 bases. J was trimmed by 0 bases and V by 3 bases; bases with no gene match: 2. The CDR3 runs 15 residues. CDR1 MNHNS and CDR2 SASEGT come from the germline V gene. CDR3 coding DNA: TGTGCCAGCAGTGATCTAGCGGGTAGCACAGATACGCAGTATTTT. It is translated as CASSDLAGSTDTQYF.

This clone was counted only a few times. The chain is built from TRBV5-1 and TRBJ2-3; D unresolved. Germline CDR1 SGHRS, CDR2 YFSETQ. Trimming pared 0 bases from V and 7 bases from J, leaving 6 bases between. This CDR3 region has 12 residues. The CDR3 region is CASSLARYTQYF. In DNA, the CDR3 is TGCGCCAGCAGCTTGGCCCGGTATACGCAGTATTTT. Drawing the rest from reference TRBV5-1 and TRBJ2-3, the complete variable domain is KAGVTQTPRYLIKTRGQQVTLSCSPISGHRSVSWYQQTPGQGLQFLFEYFSETQRNKGNFPGRFSGRQFSNSRSEMNVSTLELGDSALYLCASSLARYTQYFGPGTRLTVL.

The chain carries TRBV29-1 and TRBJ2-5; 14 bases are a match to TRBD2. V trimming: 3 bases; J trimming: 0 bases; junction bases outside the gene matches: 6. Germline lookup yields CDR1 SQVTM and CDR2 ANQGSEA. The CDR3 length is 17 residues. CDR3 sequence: CSVDGTSGGVNQETQYF. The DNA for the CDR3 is TGCAGCGTTGACGGGACTAGCGGGGGAGTCAACCAAGAGACCCAGTACTTC.

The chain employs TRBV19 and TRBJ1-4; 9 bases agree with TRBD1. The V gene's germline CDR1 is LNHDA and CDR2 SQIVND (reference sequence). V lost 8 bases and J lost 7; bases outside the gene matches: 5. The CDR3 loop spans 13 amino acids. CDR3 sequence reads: CASAGTGTEKLFF. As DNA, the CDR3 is TGTGCCAGTGCCGGGACAGGGACTGAAAAACTGTTTTTT.

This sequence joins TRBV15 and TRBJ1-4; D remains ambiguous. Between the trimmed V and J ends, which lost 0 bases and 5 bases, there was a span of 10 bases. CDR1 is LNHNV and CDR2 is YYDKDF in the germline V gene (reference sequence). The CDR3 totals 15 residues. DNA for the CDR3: TGTGCCACCAGCAGAGATGCGGGTACGAATGAAAAACTGTTTTTT. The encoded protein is CATSRDAGTNEKLFF.

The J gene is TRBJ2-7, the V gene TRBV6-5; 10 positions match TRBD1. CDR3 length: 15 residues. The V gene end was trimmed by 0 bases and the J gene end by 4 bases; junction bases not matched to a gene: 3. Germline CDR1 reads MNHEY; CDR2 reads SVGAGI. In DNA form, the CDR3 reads TGTGCCAGCAGTTACTCCGGGACAGGGGTTTACGAGCAGTACTTC. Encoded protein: CASSYSGTGVYEQYF.

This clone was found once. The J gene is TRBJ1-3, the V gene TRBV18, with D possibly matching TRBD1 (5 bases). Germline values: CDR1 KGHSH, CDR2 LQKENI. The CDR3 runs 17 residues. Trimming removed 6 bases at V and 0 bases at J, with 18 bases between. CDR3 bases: TGTGCCAGCTCCCCCAGGGATATCTCCCTCTCTGGAAACACCATATATTTT. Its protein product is CASSPRDISLSGNTIYF.

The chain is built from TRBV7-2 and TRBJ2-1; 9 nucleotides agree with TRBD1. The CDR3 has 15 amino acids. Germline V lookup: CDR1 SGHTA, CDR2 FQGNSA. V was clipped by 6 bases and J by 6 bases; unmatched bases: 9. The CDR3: CASSLGTGRANEQFF. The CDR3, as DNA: TGTGCCAGCAGTCTGGGGACAGGGAGGGCCAATGAGCAGTTCTTC. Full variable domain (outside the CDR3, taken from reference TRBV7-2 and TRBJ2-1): GAGVSQSPSNKVTEKGKDVELRCDPISGHTALYWYRQSLGQGLEFLIYFQGNSAPDKSGLPSDRFSAERTGGSVSTLTIQRTQQEDSAVYLCASSLGTGRANEQFFGPGTRLTVL.

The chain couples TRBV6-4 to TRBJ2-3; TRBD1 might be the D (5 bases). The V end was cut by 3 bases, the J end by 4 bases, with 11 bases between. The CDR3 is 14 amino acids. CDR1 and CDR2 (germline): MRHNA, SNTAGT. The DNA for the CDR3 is TGTGCCAGCAGTGAGGGGCAGGGATCAGATACGCAGTATTTT. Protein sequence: CASSEGQGSDTQYF.

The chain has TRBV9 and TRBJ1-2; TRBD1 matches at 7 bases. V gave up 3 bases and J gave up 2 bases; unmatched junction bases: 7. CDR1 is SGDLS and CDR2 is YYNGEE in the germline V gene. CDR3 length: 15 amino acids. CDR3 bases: TGTGCCAGCAGCGCAGGGGGACCGAAGAACTATGGCTACACCTTC. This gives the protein CASSAGGPKNYGYTF.

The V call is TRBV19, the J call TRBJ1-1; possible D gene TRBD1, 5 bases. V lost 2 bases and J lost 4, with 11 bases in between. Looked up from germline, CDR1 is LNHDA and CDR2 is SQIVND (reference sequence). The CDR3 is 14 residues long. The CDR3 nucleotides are TGTGCCAGTAGTATACTCGACAGCTCCACTGAAGCTTTCTTT. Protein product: CASSILDSSTEAFF.

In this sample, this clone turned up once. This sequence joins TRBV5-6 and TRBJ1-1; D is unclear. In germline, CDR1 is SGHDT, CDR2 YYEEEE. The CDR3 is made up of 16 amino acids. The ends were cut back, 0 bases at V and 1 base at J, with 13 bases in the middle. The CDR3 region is CASSLAGETENTEAFF. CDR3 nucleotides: TGTGCCAGCAGCTTGGCCGGGGAGACGGAGAACACTGAAGCTTTCTTT.

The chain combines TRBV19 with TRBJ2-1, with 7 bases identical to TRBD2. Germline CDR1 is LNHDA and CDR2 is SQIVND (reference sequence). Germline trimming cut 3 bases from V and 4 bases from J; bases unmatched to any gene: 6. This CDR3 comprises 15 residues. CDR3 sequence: CASSIGGGIYNEQFF. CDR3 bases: TGTGCCAGTAGTATTGGGGGGGGGATTTACAATGAGCAGTTCTTC.

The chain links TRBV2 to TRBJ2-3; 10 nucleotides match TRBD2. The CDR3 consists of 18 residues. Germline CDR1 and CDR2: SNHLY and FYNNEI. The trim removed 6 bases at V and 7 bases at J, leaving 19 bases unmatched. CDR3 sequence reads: CASRLEGASGGQRHTQYF. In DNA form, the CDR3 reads TGTGCCAGCAGGCTAGAAGGGGCTAGCGGGGGTCAACGTCATACGCAGTATTTT.

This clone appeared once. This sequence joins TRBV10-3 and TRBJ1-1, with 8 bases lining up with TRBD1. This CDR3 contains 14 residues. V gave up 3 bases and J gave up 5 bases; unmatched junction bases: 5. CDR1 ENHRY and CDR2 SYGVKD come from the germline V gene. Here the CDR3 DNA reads TGTGCCATCAGTGATACAGGGGGAGGAACTGAAGCTTTCTTT. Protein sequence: CAISDTGGGTEAFF.

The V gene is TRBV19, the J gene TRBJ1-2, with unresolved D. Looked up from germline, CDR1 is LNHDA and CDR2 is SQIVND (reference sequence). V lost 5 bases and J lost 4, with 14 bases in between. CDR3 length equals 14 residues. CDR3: CASSSPQKFYGYTF. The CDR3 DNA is TGTGCCAGTAGTTCTCCCCAGAAGTTCTATGGCTACACCTTC. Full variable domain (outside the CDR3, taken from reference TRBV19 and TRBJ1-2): DGGITQSPKYLFRKEGQNVTLSCEQNLNHDAMYWYRQDPGQGLRLIYYSQIVNDFQKGDIAEGYSVSREKKESFPLTVTSAQKNPTAFYLCASSSPQKFYGYTFGSGTRLTVV.

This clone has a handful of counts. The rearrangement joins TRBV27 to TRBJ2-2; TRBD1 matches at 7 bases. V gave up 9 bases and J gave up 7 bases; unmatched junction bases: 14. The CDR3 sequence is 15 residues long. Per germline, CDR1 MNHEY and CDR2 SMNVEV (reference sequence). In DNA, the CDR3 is TGTGCCAGTTATAAACAGGGGTTGGAGGTCGGGGAGCTGTTTTTT. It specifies CASYKQGLEVGELFF.